This T cell receptor beta chain was observed in a study of T cell changes during pregnancy in multiple sclerosis (dated by TCRdb to between 2018 and 2021). As for the study more broadly: The study examined how the T cell repertoire changed over the course of pregnancy in women with multiple sclerosis.

As regards this clone: It lacks a known antigen. Base-call qualities are not available, and no considerably larger clone is one nucleotide away.

The library relied on the immunoSEQ multiplex PCR assay. As stored in TCRdb, this immuneACCESS dataset retains in-frame rearrangements with V and J assigned. A fraction of the clones does not appear; measured against another copy, unresolved V genes explain less than half of the discrepancy, and the remainder lacks a known reason. The sample table holds about 97,000 clones, of which over 75% were seen once. The ten largest clones take up about 0.75% of the sample. CDR1 and CDR2, per the germline V gene, are MNHEY and SVGAGI. From the cysteine through the phenylalanine, the CDR3 covers 15 amino acids. The only DNA kept is the CDR3, 45 bases in frame from the first base. Germline trimming: 4 bases from V, 0 bases from J; junction bases outside gene matches: 5.

The sample consisted of peripheral blood, taken in the second trimester of pregnancy. The rearranged chain carries TRBV6-5 and TRBJ2-7; 8 bases in the junction line up with TRBD1. This TCR was sampled from a female donor in good health, enrolled as a control in a pregnancy study. The DNA sequence is given as TGTGCCAGCAGTTGGACGGGACAGGCCTCCTACGAGCAGTACTTC. This translates into CASSWTGQASYEQYF.